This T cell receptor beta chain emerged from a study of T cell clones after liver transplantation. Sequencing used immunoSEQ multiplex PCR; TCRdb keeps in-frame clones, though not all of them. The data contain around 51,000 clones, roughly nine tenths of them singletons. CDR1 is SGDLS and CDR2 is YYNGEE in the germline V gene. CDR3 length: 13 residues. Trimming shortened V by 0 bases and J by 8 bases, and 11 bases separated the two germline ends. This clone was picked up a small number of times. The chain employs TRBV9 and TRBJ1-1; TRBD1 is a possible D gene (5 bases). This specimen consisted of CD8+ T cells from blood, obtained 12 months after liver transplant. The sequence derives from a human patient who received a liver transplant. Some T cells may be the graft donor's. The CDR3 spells CASSVEAGYEAFF. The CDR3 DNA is TGTGCCAGCAGCGTAGAGGCAGGGTACGAAGCTTTCTTT. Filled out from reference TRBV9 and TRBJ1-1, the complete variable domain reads DSGVTQTPKHLITATGQRVTLRCSPRSGDLSVYWYQQSLDQGLQFLIQYYNGEERAKGNILERFSAQQFPDLHSELNLSSLELGDSALYFCASSVEAGYEAFFGQGTRLTVV.